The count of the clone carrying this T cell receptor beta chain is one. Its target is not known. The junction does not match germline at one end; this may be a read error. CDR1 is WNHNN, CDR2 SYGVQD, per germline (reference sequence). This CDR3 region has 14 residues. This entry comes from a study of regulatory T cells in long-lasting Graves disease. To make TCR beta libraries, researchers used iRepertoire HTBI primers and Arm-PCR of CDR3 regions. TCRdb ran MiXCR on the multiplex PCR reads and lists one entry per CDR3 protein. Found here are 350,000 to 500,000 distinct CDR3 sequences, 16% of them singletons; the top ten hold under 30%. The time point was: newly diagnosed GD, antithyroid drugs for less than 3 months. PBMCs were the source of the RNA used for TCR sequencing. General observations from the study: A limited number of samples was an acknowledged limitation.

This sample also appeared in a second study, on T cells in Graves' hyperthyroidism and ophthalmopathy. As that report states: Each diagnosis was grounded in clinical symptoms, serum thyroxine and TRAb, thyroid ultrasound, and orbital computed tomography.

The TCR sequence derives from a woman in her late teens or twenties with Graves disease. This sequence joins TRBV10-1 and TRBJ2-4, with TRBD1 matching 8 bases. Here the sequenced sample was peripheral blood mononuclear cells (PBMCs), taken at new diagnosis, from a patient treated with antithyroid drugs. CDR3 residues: CASSDVGQGNTQYF. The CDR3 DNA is TGCGCCAGCAGTGATGTCGGACAGGGCAACACTCAGTACTTC.